This T cell receptor beta chain emerged from a study of cytomegalovirus exposure and HLA in healthy donors. General study points: One later analysis reportedly identified an Asian-associated ancestry cluster that showed fewer N-insertions than the approximately 700-donor mean. Later work found most CMV-associated TCR beta chains apparently HLA-restricted. A highly shared variant cluster was judged a likely technical artifact.

Notes on this clone: Its antigen is unknown.

Germline V lookup: CDR1 SGHVS, CDR2 FQNEAQ. This CDR3 is 18 amino acids long. V was pared by 8 bases and J by 0 bases, with 14 bases of the junction left unmatched. 60 Vbeta and 13 Jbeta primers were used in PCR. Here immunoSEQ multiplex PCR was the method, and the copy in TCRdb shows in-frame clones only, minus some. Here the sample spans roughly 160,000 clones, more than 65% being singletons. Input material: PBMCs. The receptor was derived from a woman aged 50 to 60 in good health and CMV-seronegative. This chain joins TRBV7-8 and TRBJ2-2; 8 nucleotides match TRBD2. The CDR3 DNA is TGTGCCAGCGAGGCGGGAGGTCCTTTTCAATCGAACACCGGGGAGCTGTTTTTT. Residues: CASEAGGPFQSNTGELFF. The complete variable domain, with remaining parts taken from reference TRBV7-8 and TRBJ2-2, reads GAGVSQSPRYKVAKRGQDVALRCDPISGHVSLFWYQQALGQGPEFLTYFQNEAQLDKSGLPSDRFFAERPEGSVSTLKIQRTQQEDSAVYLCASEAGGPFQSNTGELFFGEGSRLTVL.